Below, one T cell receptor beta chain is given with its context. This entry belongs to a study of blood T cells in healthy people across ages. The use of a sample-barcoded 5' primer and a J-beta primer mix characterized a second PCR of roughly 7 to 11 cycles. Paired-end reads containing CDR3 totaled no fewer than 3 million for each sample. MiXCR, run by TCRdb on the 5' RACE reads, gives a single entry per CDR3 protein. Found here are hundreds of thousands of distinct CDR3 sequences, under 35% of them singletons; the top ten hold 15% to 20%. Germline V gene lookup returns CDR1 GTSNPN and CDR2 SVGIG (reference sequence). The V end lost 2 bases, the J end lost 1 base, and 8 bases lay between the germline ends. This CDR3 has 13 residues.

The material sequenced was blood. The receptor was isolated from a woman older than 75 in good health. This chain connects TRBV30 to TRBJ1-1; D unclear. CDR3 protein: CAWSRAQNTEAFF. DNA of the CDR3: TGTGCCTGGAGTAGGGCACAGAACACTGAAGCTTTCTTT.